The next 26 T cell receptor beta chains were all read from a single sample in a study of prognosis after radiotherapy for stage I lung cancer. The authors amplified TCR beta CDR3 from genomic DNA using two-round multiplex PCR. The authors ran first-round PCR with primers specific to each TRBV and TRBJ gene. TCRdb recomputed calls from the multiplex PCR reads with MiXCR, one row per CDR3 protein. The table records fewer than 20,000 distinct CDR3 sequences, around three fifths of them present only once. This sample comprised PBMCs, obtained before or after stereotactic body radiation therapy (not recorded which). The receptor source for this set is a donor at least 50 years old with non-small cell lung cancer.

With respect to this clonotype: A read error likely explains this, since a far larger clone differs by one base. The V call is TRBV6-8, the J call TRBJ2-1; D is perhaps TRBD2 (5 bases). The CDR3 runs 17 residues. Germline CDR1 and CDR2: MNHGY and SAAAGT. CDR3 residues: CASRDHSVGRYYNDQFF. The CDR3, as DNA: TGTGCCAGCAGAGACCATAGCGTGGGAAGGTACTACAATGATCAGTTCTTC.

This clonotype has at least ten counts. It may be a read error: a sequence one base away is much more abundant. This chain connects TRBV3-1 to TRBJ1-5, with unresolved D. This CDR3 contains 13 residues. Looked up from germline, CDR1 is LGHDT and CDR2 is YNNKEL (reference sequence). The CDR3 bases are TGTGCCAGCAGCCAAGGCGCCGGTCAGCCCCGGCATTTT. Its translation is CASSQGAGQPRHF.

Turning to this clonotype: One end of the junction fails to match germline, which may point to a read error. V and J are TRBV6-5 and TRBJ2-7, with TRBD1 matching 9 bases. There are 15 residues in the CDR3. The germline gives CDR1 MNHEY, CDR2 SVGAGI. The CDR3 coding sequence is TGTGCCATCAGTTACTCGGACAGGGGCTCCTACGAGCAGCACTTC. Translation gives CAISYSDRGSYEQHF.

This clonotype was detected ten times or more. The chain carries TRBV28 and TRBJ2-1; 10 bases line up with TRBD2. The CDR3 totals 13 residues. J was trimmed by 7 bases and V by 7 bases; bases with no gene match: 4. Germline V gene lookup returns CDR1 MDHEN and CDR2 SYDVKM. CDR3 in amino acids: CASILAGVNEQFF. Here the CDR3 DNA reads TGTGCCAGCATCCTAGCGGGAGTAAATGAGCAGTTCTTC.

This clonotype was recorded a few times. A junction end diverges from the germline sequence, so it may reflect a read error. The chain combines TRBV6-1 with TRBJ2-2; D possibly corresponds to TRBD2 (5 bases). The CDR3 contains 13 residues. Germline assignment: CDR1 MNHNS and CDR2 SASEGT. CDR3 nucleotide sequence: TGTGCCAGCATTGACCTTGACACCGGGGAGCTTTTTTTT. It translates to CASIDLDTGELFF.

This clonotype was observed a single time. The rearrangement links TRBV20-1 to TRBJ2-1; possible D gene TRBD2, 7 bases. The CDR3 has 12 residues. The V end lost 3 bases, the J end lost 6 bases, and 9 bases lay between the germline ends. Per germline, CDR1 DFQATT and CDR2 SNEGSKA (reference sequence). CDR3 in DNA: TGCAGTGCTAGTAGGGGGGGCAATGAGCAGTTCTTC. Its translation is CSASRGGNEQFF.

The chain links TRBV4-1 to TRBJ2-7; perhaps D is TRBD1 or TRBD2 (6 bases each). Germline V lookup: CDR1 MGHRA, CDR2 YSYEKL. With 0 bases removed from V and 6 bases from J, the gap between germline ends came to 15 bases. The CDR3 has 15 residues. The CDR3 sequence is CASSQETRTVSEQYF. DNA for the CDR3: TGCGCCAGCAGCCAAGAGACTAGGACAGTGAGCGAGCAGTACTTC.

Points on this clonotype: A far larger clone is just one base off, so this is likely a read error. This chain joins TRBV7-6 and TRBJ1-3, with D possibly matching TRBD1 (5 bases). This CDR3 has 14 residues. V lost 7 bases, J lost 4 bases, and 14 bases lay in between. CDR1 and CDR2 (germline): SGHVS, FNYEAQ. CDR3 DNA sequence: TGTGCCAGCATCCCCAGGGTAGGGGGAAACACCATATATTTT. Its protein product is CASIPRVGGNTIYF.

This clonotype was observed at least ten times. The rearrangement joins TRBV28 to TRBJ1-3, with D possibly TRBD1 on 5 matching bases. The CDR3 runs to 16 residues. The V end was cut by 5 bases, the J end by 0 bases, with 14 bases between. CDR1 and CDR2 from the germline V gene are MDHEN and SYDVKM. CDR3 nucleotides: TGTGCCAGCAGTAGATCGGGACTCAACTCTGGAAACACCATATATTTT. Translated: CASSRSGLNSGNTIYF.

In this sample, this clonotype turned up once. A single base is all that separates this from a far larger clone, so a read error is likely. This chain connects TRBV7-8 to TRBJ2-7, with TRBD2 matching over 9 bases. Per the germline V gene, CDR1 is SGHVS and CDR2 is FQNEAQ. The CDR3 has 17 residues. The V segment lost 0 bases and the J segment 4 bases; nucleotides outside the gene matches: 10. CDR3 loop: CASSLATGAGGLYEQYF. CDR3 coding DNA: TGTGCCAGCAGCTTAGCGACAGGAGCGGGAGGATTGTACGAGCAGTACTTC.

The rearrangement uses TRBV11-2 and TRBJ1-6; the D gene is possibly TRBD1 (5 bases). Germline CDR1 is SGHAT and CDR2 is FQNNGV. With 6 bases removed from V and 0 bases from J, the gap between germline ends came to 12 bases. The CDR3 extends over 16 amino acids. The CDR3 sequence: CASSGHPSSYNSPLHF. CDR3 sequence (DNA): TGTGCCAGCAGTGGACACCCGAGCTCCTATAATTCACCCCTCCACTTT.

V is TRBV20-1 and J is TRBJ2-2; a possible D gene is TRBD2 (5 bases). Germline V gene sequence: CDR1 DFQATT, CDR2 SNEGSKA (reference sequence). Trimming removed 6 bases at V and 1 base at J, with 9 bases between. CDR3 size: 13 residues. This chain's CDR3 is CSAREQNTGELFF. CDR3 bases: TGCAGTGCCCGGGAACAGAACACCGGGGAGCTGTTTTTT.

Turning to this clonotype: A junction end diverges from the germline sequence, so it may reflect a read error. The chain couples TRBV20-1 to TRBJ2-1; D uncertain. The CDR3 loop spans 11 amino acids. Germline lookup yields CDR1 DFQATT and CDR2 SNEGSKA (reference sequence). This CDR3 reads CSARKYNEQLF. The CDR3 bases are TGCAGTGCTAGAAAGTACAATGAGCAGCTCTTC.

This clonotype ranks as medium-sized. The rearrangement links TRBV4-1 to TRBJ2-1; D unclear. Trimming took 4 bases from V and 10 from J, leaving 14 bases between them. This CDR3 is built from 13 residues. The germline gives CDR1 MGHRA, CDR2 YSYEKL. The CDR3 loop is CASSPYTPPEQFF. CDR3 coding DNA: TGCGCCAGCAGCCCGTACACACCTCCAGAGCAGTTCTTC.

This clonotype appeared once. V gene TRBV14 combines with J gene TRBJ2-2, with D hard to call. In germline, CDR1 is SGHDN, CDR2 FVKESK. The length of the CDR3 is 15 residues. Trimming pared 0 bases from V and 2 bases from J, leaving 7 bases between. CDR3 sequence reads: CASSQELGNTGELFF. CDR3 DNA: TGTGCCAGCAGCCAAGAGCTGGGTAACACCGGGGAGCTGTTTTTT.

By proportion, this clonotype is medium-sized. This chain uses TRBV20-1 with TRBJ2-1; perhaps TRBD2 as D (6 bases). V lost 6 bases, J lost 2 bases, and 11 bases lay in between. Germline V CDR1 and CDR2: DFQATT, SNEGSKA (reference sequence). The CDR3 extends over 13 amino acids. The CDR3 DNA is TGCAGTGCCCGGGAGCTCCCCTACAATGAGCAGTTCTTC. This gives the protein CSARELPYNEQFF.

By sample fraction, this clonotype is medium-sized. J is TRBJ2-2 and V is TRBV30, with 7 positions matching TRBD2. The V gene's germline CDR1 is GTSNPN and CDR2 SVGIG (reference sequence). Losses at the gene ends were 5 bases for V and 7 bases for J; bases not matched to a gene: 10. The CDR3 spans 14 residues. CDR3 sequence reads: CAWGRELAVGELFF. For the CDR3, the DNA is TGTGCCTGGGGGAGGGAACTAGCTGTCGGGGAGCTGTTTTTT.

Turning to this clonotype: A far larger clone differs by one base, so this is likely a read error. As DNA, the CDR3 is TGTGCCAGCAGCTTAGCTCTAGCGGGAGGCTACGATGAGCAGTTCTTC. Translating it yields CASSLALAGGYDEQFF. V gene TRBV11-3 combines with J gene TRBJ2-1; 11 bases are shared with TRBD2. This CDR3 spans 16 amino acids. Germline assignment: CDR1 SGHNT and CDR2 YENEEA.

CDR3 in amino acids: CASSPGTSGTYNEQFF. The CDR3 DNA reads TGCGCCAGCAGCCCCGGGACTAGCGGGACCTACAATGAGCAGTTCTTC. The rearrangement joins TRBV5-1 to TRBJ2-1; 13 bases line up with TRBD2. The CDR3 is made up of 16 amino acids. The junction had 3 bases not matched to a gene; V was cut back by 4 bases and J by 2 bases. From germline, CDR1 is SGHRS and CDR2 YFSETQ. The entire variable domain, with the rest obtained from reference TRBV5-1 and TRBJ2-1, is as follows: KAGVTQTPRYLIKTRGQQVTLSCSPISGHRSVSWYQQTPGQGLQFLFEYFSETQRNKGNFPGRFSGRQFSNSRSEMNVSTLELGDSALYLCASSPGTSGTYNEQFFGPGTRLTVL.

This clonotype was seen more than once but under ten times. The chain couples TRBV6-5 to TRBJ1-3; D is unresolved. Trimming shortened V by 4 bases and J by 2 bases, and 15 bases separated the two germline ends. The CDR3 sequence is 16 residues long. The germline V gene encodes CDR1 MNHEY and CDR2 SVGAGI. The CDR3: CASSSATRETGNTIYF. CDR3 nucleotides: TGTGCCAGCAGTTCCGCGACCCGGGAGACTGGAAACACCATATATTTT.

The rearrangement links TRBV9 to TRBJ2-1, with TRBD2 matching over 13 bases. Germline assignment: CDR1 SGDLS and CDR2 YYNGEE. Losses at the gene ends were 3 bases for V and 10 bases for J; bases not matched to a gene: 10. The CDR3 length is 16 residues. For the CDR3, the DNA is TGTGCCAGCAGCGGGGGACTAGCGGGGTCCGGTGGCGAGCAGTTCTTC. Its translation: CASSGGLAGSGGEQFF.

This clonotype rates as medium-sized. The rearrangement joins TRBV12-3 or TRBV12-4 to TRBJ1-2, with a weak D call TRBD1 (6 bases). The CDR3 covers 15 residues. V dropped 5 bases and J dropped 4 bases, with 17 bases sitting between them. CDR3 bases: TGTGCCAGCAGTACCTCTTTGGGGGGGGCCTATGGCTACACCTTC. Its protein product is CASSTSLGGAYGYTF.

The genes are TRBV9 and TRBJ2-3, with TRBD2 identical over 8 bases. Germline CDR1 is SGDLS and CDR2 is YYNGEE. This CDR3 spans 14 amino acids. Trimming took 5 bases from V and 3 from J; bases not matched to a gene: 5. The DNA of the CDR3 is TGTGCCAGCAGAGGACTAGCCCGAACAGATACGCAGTATTTT. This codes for CASRGLARTDTQYF.

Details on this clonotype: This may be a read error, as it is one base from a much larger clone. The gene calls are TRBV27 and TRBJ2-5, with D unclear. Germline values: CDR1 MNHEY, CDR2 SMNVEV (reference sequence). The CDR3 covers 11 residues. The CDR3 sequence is CAGSPQETQYF. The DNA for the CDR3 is TGTGCCGGCAGTCCCCAAGAGACCCAGTACTTC.

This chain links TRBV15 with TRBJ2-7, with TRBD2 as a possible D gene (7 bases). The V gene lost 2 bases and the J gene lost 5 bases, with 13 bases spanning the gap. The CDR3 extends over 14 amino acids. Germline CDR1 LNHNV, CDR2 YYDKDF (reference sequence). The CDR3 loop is CATSRSGTIDEQYF. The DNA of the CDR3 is TGTGCCACCAGCAGAAGCGGGACAATAGACGAGCAGTACTTC. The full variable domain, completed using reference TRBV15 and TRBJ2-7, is DAMVIQNPRYQVTQFGKPVTLSCSQTLNHNVMYWYQQKSSQAPKLLFHYYDKDFNNEADTPDNFQSRRPNTSFCFLDIRSPGLGDTAMYLCATSRSGTIDEQYFGPGTRLTVT.

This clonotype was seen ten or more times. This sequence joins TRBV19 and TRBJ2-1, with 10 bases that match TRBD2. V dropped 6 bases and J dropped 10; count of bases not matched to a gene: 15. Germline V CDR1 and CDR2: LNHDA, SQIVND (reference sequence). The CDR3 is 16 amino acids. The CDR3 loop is CASREEAGGPKGEQFF. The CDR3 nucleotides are TGTGCCAGTAGAGAAGAAGCGGGAGGGCCGAAGGGGGAGCAGTTCTTC. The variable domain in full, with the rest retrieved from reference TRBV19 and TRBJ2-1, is DGGITQSPKYLFRKEGQNVTLSCEQNLNHDAMYWYRQDPGQGLRLIYYSQIVNDFQKGDIAEGYSVSREKKESFPLTVTSAQKNPTAFYLCASREEAGGPKGEQFFGPGTRLTVL.